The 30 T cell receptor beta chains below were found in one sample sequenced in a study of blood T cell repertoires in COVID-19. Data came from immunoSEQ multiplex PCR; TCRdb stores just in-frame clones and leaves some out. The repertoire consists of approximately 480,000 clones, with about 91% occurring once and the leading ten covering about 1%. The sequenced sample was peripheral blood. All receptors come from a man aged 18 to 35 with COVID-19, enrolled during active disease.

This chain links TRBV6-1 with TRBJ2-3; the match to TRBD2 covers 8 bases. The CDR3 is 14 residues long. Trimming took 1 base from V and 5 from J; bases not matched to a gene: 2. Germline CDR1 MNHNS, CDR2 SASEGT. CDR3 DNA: TGTGCCAGCAGTGAAGTGGCGGGGGGAGATACGCAGTATTTT. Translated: CASSEVAGGDTQYF.

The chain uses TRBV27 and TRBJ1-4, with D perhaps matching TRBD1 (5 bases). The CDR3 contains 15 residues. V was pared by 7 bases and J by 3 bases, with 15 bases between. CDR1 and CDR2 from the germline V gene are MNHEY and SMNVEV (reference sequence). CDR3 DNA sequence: TGTGCCAGCAAACCAGGGAGGTTCTCTAATGAAAAACTGTTTTTT. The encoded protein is CASKPGRFSNEKLFF.

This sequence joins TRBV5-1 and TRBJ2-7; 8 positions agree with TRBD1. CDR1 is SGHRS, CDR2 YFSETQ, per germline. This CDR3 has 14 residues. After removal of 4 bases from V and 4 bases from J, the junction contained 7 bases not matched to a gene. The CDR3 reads CASSPGTGRYEQYF. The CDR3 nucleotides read TGCGCCAGCAGCCCCGGGACAGGACGTTACGAGCAGTACTTC.

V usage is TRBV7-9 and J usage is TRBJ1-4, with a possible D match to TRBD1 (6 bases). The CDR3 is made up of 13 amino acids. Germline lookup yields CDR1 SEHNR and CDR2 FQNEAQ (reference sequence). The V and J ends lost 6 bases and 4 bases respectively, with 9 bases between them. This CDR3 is CASRQGGNEKLFF. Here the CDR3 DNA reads TGTGCCAGCAGACAGGGTGGTAATGAAAAACTGTTTTTT.

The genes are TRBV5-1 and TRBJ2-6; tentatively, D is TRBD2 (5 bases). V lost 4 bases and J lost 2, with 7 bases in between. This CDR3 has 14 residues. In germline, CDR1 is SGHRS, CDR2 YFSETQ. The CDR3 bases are TGCGCCAGCAGCACGGAGGCTGGGGCCAACGTCCTGACTTTC. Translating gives CASSTEAGANVLTF.

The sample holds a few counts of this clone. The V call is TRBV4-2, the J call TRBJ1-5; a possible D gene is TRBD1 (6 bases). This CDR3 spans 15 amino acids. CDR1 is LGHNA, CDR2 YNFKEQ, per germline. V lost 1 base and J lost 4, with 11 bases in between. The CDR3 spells CASSQVLDRNQPQHF. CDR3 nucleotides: TGTGCCAGCAGCCAAGTCCTGGACAGAAATCAGCCCCAGCATTTT.

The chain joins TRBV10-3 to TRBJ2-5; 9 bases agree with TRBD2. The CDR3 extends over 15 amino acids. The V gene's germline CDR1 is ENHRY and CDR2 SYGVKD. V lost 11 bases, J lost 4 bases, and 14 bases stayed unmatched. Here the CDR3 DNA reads TGTGCCCTCCCGTTGGGACTAGCTAGGGGAGAGACCCAGTACTTC. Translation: CALPLGLARGETQYF.

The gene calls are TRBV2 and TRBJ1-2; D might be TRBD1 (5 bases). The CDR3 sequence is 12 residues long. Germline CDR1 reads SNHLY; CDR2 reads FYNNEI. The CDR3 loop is CALGWQGYGYTF. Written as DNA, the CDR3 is TGTGCTCTAGGCTGGCAGGGCTATGGCTACACCTTC.

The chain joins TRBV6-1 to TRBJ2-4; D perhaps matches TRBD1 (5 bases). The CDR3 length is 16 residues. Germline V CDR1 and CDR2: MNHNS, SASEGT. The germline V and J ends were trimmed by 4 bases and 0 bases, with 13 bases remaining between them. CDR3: CASSGGGFLAKNIQYF. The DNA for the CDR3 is TGTGCCAGCAGTGGGGGCGGATTCTTAGCCAAAAACATTCAGTACTTC.

Here the CDR3 reads CAIRRDRDSNQPQHF. In DNA, the CDR3 is TGTGCCATCAGGAGGGACAGGGATAGCAATCAGCCCCAGCATTTT. The chain uses TRBV10-3 and TRBJ1-5, with 9 bases aligning to TRBD1. The trim removed 6 bases at V and 0 bases at J, leaving 3 bases unmatched. This CDR3 is 15 amino acids long. Per germline, CDR1 ENHRY and CDR2 SYGVKD.

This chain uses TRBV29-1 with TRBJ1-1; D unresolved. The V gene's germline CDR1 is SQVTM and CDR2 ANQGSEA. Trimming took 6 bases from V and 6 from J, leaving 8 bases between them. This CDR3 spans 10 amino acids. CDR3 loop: CSVQRSEAFF. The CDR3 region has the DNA TGCAGCGTCCAGAGGTCTGAAGCTTTCTTT. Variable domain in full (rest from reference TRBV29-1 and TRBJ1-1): SAVISQKPSRDICQRGTSLTIQCQVDSQVTMMFWYRQQPGQSLTLIATANQGSEATYESGFVIDKFPISRPNLTFSTLTVSNMSPEDSSIYLCSVQRSEAFFGQGTRLTVV.

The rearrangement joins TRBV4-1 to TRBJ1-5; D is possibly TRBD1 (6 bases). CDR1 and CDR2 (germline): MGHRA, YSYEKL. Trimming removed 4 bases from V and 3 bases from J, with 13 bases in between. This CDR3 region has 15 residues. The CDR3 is CASSPYRDTNQPQHF. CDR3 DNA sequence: TGCGCCAGCAGCCCGTATCGGGACACCAATCAGCCCCAGCATTTT.

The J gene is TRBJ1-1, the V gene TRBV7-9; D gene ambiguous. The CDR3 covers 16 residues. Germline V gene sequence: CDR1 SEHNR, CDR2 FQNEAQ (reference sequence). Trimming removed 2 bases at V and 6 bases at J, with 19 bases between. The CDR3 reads CASSLSFSSVLAEAFF. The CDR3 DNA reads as TGTGCCAGCAGCTTATCTTTTTCCTCGGTGTTGGCTGAAGCTTTCTTT.

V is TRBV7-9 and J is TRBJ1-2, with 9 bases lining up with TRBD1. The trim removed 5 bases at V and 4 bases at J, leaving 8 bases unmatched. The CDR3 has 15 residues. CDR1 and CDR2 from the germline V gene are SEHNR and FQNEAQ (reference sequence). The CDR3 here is CASSPWDRAGYGYTF. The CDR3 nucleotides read TGTGCCAGCAGCCCCTGGGACAGGGCCGGCTATGGCTACACCTTC.

The CDR3 is CASSQDPSSGNTIYF. The CDR3 DNA sequence: TGTGCCAGCAGCCAAGATCCCAGCTCTGGAAACACCATATATTTT. The V call is TRBV4-2, the J call TRBJ1-3, with D unclear. The V gene's germline CDR1 is LGHNA and CDR2 YNFKEQ. V was clipped by 0 bases and J by 0 bases, with 6 bases between them. The CDR3 runs 15 residues.

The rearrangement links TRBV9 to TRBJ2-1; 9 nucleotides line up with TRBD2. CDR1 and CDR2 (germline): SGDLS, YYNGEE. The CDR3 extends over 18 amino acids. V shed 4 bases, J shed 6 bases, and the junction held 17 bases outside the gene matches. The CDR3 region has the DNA TGTGCCAGCAGCCCAGAGGCGGGAGGGTCCCCTTGGGGCAATGAGCAGTTCTTC. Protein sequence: CASSPEAGGSPWGNEQFF.

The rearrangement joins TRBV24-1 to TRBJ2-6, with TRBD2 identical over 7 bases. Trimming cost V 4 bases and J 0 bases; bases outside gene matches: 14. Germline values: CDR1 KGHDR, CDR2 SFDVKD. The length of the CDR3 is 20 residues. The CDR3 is CATSDPAGAWHLSGANVLTF. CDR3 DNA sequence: TGTGCCACCAGTGACCCTGCGGGAGCTTGGCACCTCTCTGGGGCCAACGTCCTGACTTTC.

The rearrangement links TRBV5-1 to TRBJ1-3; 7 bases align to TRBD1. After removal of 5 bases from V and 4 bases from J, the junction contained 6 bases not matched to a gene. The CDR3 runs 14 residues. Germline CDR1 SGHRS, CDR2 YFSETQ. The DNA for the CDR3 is TGCGCCAGCAGGGCCGGGACAGAGGGAAACACCATATATTTT. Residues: CASRAGTEGNTIYF.

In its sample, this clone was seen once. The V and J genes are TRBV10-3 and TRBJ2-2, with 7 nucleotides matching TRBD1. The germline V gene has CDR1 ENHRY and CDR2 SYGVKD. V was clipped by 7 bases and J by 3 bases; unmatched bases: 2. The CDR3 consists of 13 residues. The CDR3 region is CAINRGDTGELFF. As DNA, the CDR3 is TGTGCCATCAACAGGGGTGACACCGGGGAGCTGTTTTTT.

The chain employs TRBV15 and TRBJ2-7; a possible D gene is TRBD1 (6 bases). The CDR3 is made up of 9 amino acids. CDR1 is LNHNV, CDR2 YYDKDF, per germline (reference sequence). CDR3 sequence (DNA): TGTCCTTCCAGGGGCGAGCAGTACTTC. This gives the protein CPSRGEQYF.

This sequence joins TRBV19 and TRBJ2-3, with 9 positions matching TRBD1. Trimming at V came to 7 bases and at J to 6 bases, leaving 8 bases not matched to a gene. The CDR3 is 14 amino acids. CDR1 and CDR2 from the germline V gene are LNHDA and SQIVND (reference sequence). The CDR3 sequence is CASNPYGTGDTQYF. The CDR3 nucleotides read TGTGCCAGTAACCCATACGGGACAGGGGATACGCAGTATTTT.

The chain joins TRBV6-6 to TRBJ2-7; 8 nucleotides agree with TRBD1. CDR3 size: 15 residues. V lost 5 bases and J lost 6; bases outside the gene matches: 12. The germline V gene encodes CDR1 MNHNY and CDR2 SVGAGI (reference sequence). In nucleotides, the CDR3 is TGTGCCAGCAGTCCGACCGGACAGGGCCCTTTCGAGCAGTACTTC. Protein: CASSPTGQGPFEQYF.

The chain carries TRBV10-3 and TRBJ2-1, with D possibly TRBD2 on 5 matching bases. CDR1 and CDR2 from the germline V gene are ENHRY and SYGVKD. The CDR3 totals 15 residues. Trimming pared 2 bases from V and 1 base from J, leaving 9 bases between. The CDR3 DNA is TGTGCCATCAGTGAGGAGGGTGTGTCCTACAATGAGCAGTTCTTC. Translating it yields CAISEEGVSYNEQFF.

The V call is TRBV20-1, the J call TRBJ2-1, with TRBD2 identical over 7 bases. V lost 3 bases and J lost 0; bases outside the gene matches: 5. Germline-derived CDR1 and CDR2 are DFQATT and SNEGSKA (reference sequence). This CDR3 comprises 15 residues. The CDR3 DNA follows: TGCAGTGCTAGTTCGCGGGGGAGCTCCTACAATGAGCAGTTCTTC. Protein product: CSASSRGSSYNEQFF.

CDR3 in amino acids: CASSGAGLQNEQFF. The CDR3 nucleotides are TGTGCCAGCAGCGGGGCGGGACTTCAGAATGAGCAGTTCTTC. The rearrangement joins TRBV7-9 to TRBJ2-1, with D possibly being TRBD2 (6 bases). The germline CDR1 and CDR2 sequences are SEHNR and FQNEAQ (reference sequence). The CDR3 has 14 residues. The V and J ends lost 5 bases and 7 bases respectively, with 15 bases between them.

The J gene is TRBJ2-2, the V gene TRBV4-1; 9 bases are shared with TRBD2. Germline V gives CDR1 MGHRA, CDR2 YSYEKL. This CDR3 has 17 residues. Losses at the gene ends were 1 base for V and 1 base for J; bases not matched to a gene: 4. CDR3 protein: CASSQVGSGRNTGELFF. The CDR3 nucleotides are TGCGCCAGCAGCCAAGTGGGTAGCGGGAGGAACACCGGGGAGCTGTTTTTT.

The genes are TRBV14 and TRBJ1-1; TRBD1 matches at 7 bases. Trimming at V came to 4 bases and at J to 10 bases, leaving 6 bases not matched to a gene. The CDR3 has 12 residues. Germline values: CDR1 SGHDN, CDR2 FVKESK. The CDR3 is CASSPQGIGAFF. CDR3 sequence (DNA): TGTGCCAGCAGCCCACAGGGGATCGGAGCTTTCTTT.

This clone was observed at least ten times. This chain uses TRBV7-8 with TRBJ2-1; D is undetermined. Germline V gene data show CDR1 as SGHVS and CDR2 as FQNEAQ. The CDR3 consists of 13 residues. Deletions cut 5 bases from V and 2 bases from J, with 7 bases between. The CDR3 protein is CASSPRAYNEQFF. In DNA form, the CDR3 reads TGTGCCAGCAGCCCCCGCGCCTACAATGAGCAGTTCTTC. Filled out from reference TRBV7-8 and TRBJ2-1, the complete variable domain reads GAGVSQSPRYKVAKRGQDVALRCDPISGHVSLFWYQQALGQGPEFLTYFQNEAQLDKSGLPSDRFFAERPEGSVSTLKIQRTQQEDSAVYLCASSPRAYNEQFFGPGTRLTVL.

In nucleotides, the CDR3 is TGTGTCCCGACAGGGAAAGTTAGCACTGAAGCTTTCTTT. Residues: CVPTGKVSTEAFF. The rearrangement uses TRBV11-3 and TRBJ1-1, with 7 bases matching TRBD1. The CDR3 has 13 amino acids. Germline loops: CDR1 SGHNT, CDR2 YENEEA.

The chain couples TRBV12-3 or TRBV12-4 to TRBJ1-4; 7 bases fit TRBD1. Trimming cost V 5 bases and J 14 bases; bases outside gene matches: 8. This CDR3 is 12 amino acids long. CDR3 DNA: TGTGCCAGCAGTCTATGGACAGGAGGGCTGTTTTTT. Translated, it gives CASSLWTGGLFF.